Reported below is one T cell receptor (beta chain). Its antigen remains unidentified. This specimen includes other DNA sequences encoding the same CDR3. The data derive from a study of shared clonotypes between healthy human individuals. Trimming cost V 5 bases and J 0 bases; bases outside gene matches: 1. CDR1 SGHVS and CDR2 FQNEAQ come from the germline V gene. The CDR3 has 14 residues. Some clones are missing from TCRdb's copy, which holds only in-frame ones; the method was immunoSEQ multiplex PCR. The sample holds over 2 million clones, about 95% seen once. The naive CD8 population came from CD45RO-negative cells selected for CCR7, without terminally differentiated effector memory CD45RA+ cells. Donation came from healthy HIV-negative adults that had no recent acute infections or vaccinations. Overall study findings and caveats: As a rule, naive subsets had a larger estimated richness than memory subsets. Generation probability values for non-shared clonotypes were lower than those for clonotypes shared by all four donors. Across a handful of donors, naive CD4 shared around 5%, naive CD8 more than 3%, memory CD4 roughly 2.4%, memory CD8 more than 0.35%.

Sequenced: naive CD8+ T cells sorted from blood. The chain links TRBV7-8 to TRBJ2-1; 7 bases agree with TRBD2. This receptor was obtained from a man younger than 30 in good health. The CDR3 is CASSPSGSYNEQFF. The CDR3 nucleotides are TGTGCCAGCAGCCCTAGCGGCTCCTACAATGAGCAGTTCTTC.